A single sample gave rise to the 30 T cell receptor beta chains below, sequenced in a study of CD8 T cells in Susac syndrome. RNA totalling about 0.45 to 1 ug underwent reverse transcription with random hexamers. TCRdb processed the immunoSEQ multiplex PCR reads anew with MiXCR; each CDR3 protein has one entry. The sample lists some 76,000 distinct CDR3 sequences, roughly 91% occurring once. Material: CD8+ T cells from PBMCs. The source of these receptors is a human donor with multiple sclerosis.

The chain combines TRBV3-1 with TRBJ1-3, with 7 bases matching TRBD1. CDR3 size: 18 residues. Unmatched junction bases numbered 12, after V lost 0 bases and J lost 4 bases. Germline assignment: CDR1 LGHDT and CDR2 YNNKEL (reference sequence). CDR3 coding DNA: TGTGCCAGCAGCCAAGATTGGGCCGAGGGGGCAAAAGGAAACACCATATATTTT. This translates into CASSQDWAEGAKGNTIYF.

This chain joins TRBV12-3 or TRBV12-4 and TRBJ2-2; 10 bases are shared with TRBD1. The CDR3 has 14 amino acids. The V gene end was trimmed by 6 bases and the J gene end by 5 bases; junction bases not matched to a gene: 3. CDR3 DNA sequence: TGTGCCAGCAGCGGACAGGGGGAAACCGGGGAGCTGTTTTTT. Protein: CASSGQGETGELFF.

The chain couples TRBV20-1 to TRBJ1-5; maybe TRBD1 (5 bases). V dropped 0 bases and J dropped 7 bases, with 13 bases sitting between them. Looked up from germline, CDR1 is DFQATT and CDR2 is SNEGSKA (reference sequence). This CDR3 has 14 residues. The CDR3 loop reads CSAREEGIEQPQHF. In DNA, the CDR3 is TGCAGTGCTAGAGAGGAGGGGATTGAGCAGCCCCAGCATTTT.

This chain connects TRBV10-3 to TRBJ2-5, with D hard to call. Trimming cost V 0 bases and J 4 bases, with 9 bases left between them. Germline CDR1 and CDR2: ENHRY and SYGVKD. The CDR3 runs to 14 residues. In DNA form, the CDR3 reads TGTGCCATCAGTGAGTCGAAGTTCGGAGAGACCCAGTACTTC. Translation: CAISESKFGETQYF.

This clonotype was counted a single time. The CDR3 sequence is CASSAPYTDYGYTF. The CDR3 region has the DNA TGTGCCAGCAGCGCCCCCTATACGGACTATGGCTACACCTTC. This chain uses TRBV13 with TRBJ1-2; D gene uncertain. The CDR3 sequence is 14 residues long. CDR1 is PRHDT and CDR2 is FYEKMQ in the germline V gene (reference sequence). V was shortened by 5 bases and J by 3 bases, with 13 bases between the two germline ends.

The V and J genes are TRBV19 and TRBJ2-2, with 7 bases lining up with TRBD1. This CDR3 region has 15 residues. CDR1 and CDR2 (germline): LNHDA, SQIVND (reference sequence). V lost 3 bases, J lost 5 bases, and 6 bases stayed unmatched. Here the CDR3 reads CASSIPYRGTGELFF. CDR3 nucleotides: TGTGCCAGTAGTATCCCCTACAGGGGTACCGGGGAGCTGTTTTTT.

V usage is TRBV28 and J usage is TRBJ1-3; D is perhaps TRBD1 (5 bases). Trimming removed 6 bases from V and 2 bases from J, with 17 bases in between. The CDR3 consists of 16 residues. The germline V gene has CDR1 MDHEN and CDR2 SYDVKM. CDR3 nucleotide sequence: TGTGCCAGCAGCCCGGTCGGGGCACTGGCTGGAAACACCATATATTTT. Its protein is CASSPVGALAGNTIYF.

This clonotype appeared a few times. The genes are TRBV6-5 and TRBJ1-2; D gene ambiguous. Trimming cost V 0 bases and J 5 bases, with 7 bases left between them. This CDR3 comprises 13 residues. Germline values: CDR1 MNHEY, CDR2 SVGAGI. The CDR3 region has the DNA TGTGCCAGCAGTTACTCGATATCTTATGGCTACACCTTC. It codes for CASSYSISYGYTF.

This chain joins TRBV5-4 and TRBJ1-2; 9 positions match TRBD1. V was clipped by 2 bases and J by 0 bases; unmatched bases: 8. From germline, CDR1 is SGHNT and CDR2 YYREEE (reference sequence). The length of the CDR3 is 17 residues. CDR3 coding DNA: TGTGCCAGCAGCTTTGGACAGGGGTCCCAAGCTAACTATGGCTACACCTTC. Translated, it gives CASSFGQGSQANYGYTF. The full variable domain, with the rest looked up from reference TRBV5-4 and TRBJ1-2, is ETGVTQSPTHLIKTRGQQVTLRCSSQSGHNTVSWYQQALGQGPQFIFQYYREEENGRGNFPPRFSGLQFPNYSSELNVNALELDDSALYLCASSFGQGSQANYGYTFGSGTRLTVV.

The gene calls are TRBV5-1 and TRBJ2-2; no clear D gene. Trimming cost V 0 bases and J 4 bases, with 7 bases left between them. Germline CDR1 reads SGHRS; CDR2 reads YFSETQ. The CDR3 runs 14 residues. The CDR3 protein is CASSLAWGTGELFF. The DNA for the CDR3 is TGCGCCAGCAGCTTGGCCTGGGGCACCGGGGAGCTGTTTTTT.

The chain joins TRBV11-2 to TRBJ2-5; 8 bases fit TRBD2. The germline gives CDR1 SGHAT, CDR2 FQNNGV. The CDR3 covers 16 residues. V lost 2 bases and J lost 1; bases outside the gene matches: 6. This CDR3 reads CASSLSAAGVQETQYF. The CDR3 DNA follows: TGTGCCAGCAGCTTATCAGCAGCGGGGGTCCAAGAGACCCAGTACTTC.

The gene calls are TRBV28 and TRBJ1-2; 7 nucleotides line up with TRBD1. V trimming: 3 bases; J trimming: 7 bases; junction bases outside the gene matches: 14. Germline V gene sequence: CDR1 MDHEN, CDR2 SYDVKM. This CDR3 contains 16 residues. In DNA, the CDR3 is TGTGCCAGCAGTTTTCCGTCCAAGGGGGCGTCGGTTGGCTACACCTTC. As protein: CASSFPSKGASVGYTF.

The chain carries TRBV19 and TRBJ2-5, with 16 positions matching TRBD2. The length of the CDR3 is 18 residues. Per the germline V gene, CDR1 is LNHDA and CDR2 is SQIVND (reference sequence). After removal of 9 bases from V and 3 bases from J, the junction contained 13 bases not matched to a gene. This CDR3 reads CASRPGLAGGLEKETQYF. CDR3 bases: TGTGCCAGCCGGCCGGGACTAGCGGGGGGGCTAGAAAAAGAGACCCAGTACTTC.

This chain connects TRBV9 to TRBJ2-3; TRBD2 matches 8 bases. V gave up 3 bases and J gave up 1 base; unmatched junction bases: 4. The CDR3 extends over 15 amino acids. The germline CDR1 and CDR2 sequences are SGDLS and YYNGEE. The chain's CDR3 is CASSESGSRTDTQYF. The CDR3 bases are TGTGCCAGCAGCGAAAGCGGGAGCCGCACAGATACGCAGTATTTT.

The chain couples TRBV20-1 to TRBJ2-1; TRBD2 agrees at 9 bases. The CDR3 consists of 15 residues. V shed 5 bases, J shed 4 bases, and the junction held 9 bases outside the gene matches. Germline V CDR1 and CDR2: DFQATT, SNEGSKA (reference sequence). CDR3 amino acids: CSAGNWREGYNEQFF. The CDR3 nucleotides are TGCAGTGCTGGCAACTGGCGGGAGGGTTACAATGAGCAGTTCTTC.

The V gene is TRBV2, the J gene TRBJ2-1; the D is unclear. V lost 2 bases and J 2 bases, leaving 1 base between the germline ends. CDR1 SNHLY and CDR2 FYNNEI come from the germline V gene. CDR3 size: 12 residues. The CDR3 region is CASSETYNEQFF. The CDR3 region has the DNA TGTGCCAGCAGTGAAACCTACAATGAGCAGTTCTTC.

The chain employs TRBV12-3 or TRBV12-4 and TRBJ1-4; 11 positions match TRBD1. This CDR3 spans 20 amino acids. V dropped 3 bases and J dropped 3; count of bases not matched to a gene: 15. Here the CDR3 DNA reads TGTGCCAGCAGTTTGGGCCCGGGGACAGGGGGTGATCCGGCTAATGAAAAACTGTTTTTT. Protein product: CASSLGPGTGGDPANEKLFF.

V usage is TRBV6-1 and J usage is TRBJ2-5; possibly TRBD2 for D (6 bases). The length of the CDR3 is 15 residues. Trimming removed 3 bases at V and 2 bases at J, with 13 bases between. Germline V gene lookup returns CDR1 MNHNS and CDR2 SASEGT. The CDR3 coding sequence is TGTGCCAGCAGTGAGCGTAAGGGGAGGCAAGAGACCCAGTACTTC. Translating it yields CASSERKGRQETQYF.

The rearrangement links TRBV27 to TRBJ2-7; tentative D call: TRBD2 (6 bases). The V end lost 8 bases, the J end lost 2 bases, and 16 bases lay between the germline ends. CDR1 is MNHEY, CDR2 SMNVEV, per germline (reference sequence). The CDR3 is 14 residues long. The CDR3 coding sequence is TGTGCCAGCCAGAGGGGAGGACGCCCCTACGAGCAGTACTTC. It translates to CASQRGGRPYEQYF.

This rearrangement joins TRBV3-1 to TRBJ2-5; no firm D call. This CDR3 spans 17 amino acids. CDR1 is LGHDT and CDR2 is YNNKEL in the germline V gene (reference sequence). V was clipped by 0 bases and J by 7 bases, with 21 bases between them. CDR3 nucleotide sequence: TGTGCCAGCAGCCAAGACAGATCTGGCCCCATTGTAGGGACCCAGTACTTC. It specifies CASSQDRSGPIVGTQYF.

This chain links TRBV29-1 with TRBJ1-4; 8 nucleotides line up with TRBD1. CDR3 length: 13 residues. V shed 6 bases and J 4 bases; nucleotides not matched to a gene: 4. Per the germline V gene, CDR1 is SQVTM and CDR2 is ANQGSEA. CDR3 residues: CSVQTGVNEKLFF. The CDR3 coding sequence is TGCAGCGTCCAGACAGGGGTTAATGAAAAACTGTTTTTT.

This clonotype was observed once. The rearrangement links TRBV6-5 to TRBJ1-3; 7 positions agree with TRBD1. With 5 bases clipped from V and 2 bases from J, the junction kept 3 bases outside the gene matches. CDR3 length equals 14 residues. Germline V gene lookup returns CDR1 MNHEY and CDR2 SVGAGI. The CDR3 loop reads CASSLGQAGNTIYF. The CDR3 coding sequence is TGTGCCAGCAGTCTCGGACAGGCTGGAAACACCATATATTTT.

V is TRBV20-1 and J is TRBJ2-5, with a possible D match to TRBD2 (6 bases). The CDR3 length is 17 residues. Trimming removed 5 bases from V and 2 bases from J, with 24 bases in between. From germline, CDR1 is DFQATT and CDR2 SNEGSKA (reference sequence). The CDR3 region is CSADDIPFGRVQETQYF. The CDR3 region has the DNA TGCAGTGCTGACGACATACCCTTCGGGAGAGTTCAAGAGACCCAGTACTTC.

The chain joins TRBV9 to TRBJ1-5; a possible D gene is TRBD1 (5 bases). The V gene's germline CDR1 is SGDLS and CDR2 YYNGEE. The CDR3 covers 15 residues. The ends were cut back, 3 bases at V and 0 bases at J, with 10 bases in the middle. CDR3 sequence (DNA): TGTGCCAGCAGCGCGGGGGGGAGTAGCAATCAGCCCCAGCATTTT. Translating gives CASSAGGSSNQPQHF.

This chain connects TRBV2 to TRBJ1-1, with D uncertain. V was trimmed by 3 bases and J by 5 bases, leaving 4 bases between them. The CDR3 consists of 11 residues. Germline V lookup: CDR1 SNHLY, CDR2 FYNNEI. The CDR3 DNA follows: TGTGCCAGCAGTGAGGGGACTGAAGCTTTCTTT. Amino acid sequence: CASSEGTEAFF.

The chain uses TRBV7-9 and TRBJ2-7; unclear D gene. Germline CDR1 is SEHNR and CDR2 is FQNEAQ (reference sequence). CDR3 length: 12 residues. V lost 2 bases and J 3 bases, leaving 5 bases between the germline ends. The chain's CDR3 is CASSLRHYEQYF. DNA of the CDR3: TGTGCCAGCAGCTTAAGGCACTACGAGCAGTACTTC.

The CDR3 region has the DNA TGTGCCAGTAGTATTGGGACTATCTACAATGAGCAGTTCTTC. Translating it yields CASSIGTIYNEQFF. The chain recombines TRBV19 with TRBJ2-1; TRBD2 matches 7 bases. Germline-derived CDR1 and CDR2 are LNHDA and SQIVND (reference sequence). Trimming cost V 3 bases and J 3 bases; bases outside gene matches: 2. The CDR3 consists of 14 residues.

The genes are TRBV3-1 and TRBJ2-7; 12 positions match TRBD2. The junction had 3 bases not matched to a gene; V was cut back by 3 bases and J by 3 bases. The CDR3 length is 15 residues. Germline CDR1 LGHDT, CDR2 YNNKEL (reference sequence). The CDR3 is CASSHRTSGIYEQYF. The CDR3 DNA reads TGTGCCAGCAGCCACCGGACTAGCGGGATCTACGAGCAGTACTTC.

The chain employs TRBV2 and TRBJ2-2; 14 bases fit TRBD2. The V segment lost 3 bases and the J segment 2 bases; nucleotides outside the gene matches: 5. CDR1 and CDR2 (germline): SNHLY, FYNNEI. CDR3 length equals 18 residues. CDR3 protein: CASSEGTSGGQNTGELFF. As DNA, the CDR3 is TGTGCCAGCAGTGAGGGGACTAGCGGGGGCCAAAACACCGGGGAGCTGTTTTTT.

The J gene is TRBJ2-1, the V gene TRBV3-1; D may be TRBD2 (7 bases). V gave up 1 base and J gave up 7 bases, with 17 bases separating them. CDR3 length: 16 residues. Germline V lookup: CDR1 LGHDT, CDR2 YNNKEL (reference sequence). This chain's CDR3 is CASSQAGGGAWNEQFF. As DNA, the CDR3 is TGTGCCAGCAGCCAAGCTGGAGGGGGGGCCTGGAATGAGCAGTTCTTC.